This T cell receptor (beta chain) was obtained from a study of shared clonotypes between healthy human individuals. Study-wide context: Those who served as donors were a couple of women and a few men between the ages of 18 and 49.

Findings of the study overall: The authors expected sequencing depth to affect clonotype sharing among donors. Estimated richness was generally greater in naive than memory subsets.

Terminally differentiated effector memory CD45RA+ cells were excluded from the naive CD8 cells, which were CD45RO-negative and positively selected for CCR7. Concerning this clone: The antigen remains undetermined.

Deep was the level at which the assay was run. Produced via immunoSEQ multiplex PCR; TCRdb's table is partial and in-frame only. The table includes approximately 2,200,000 clones, about 93% detected once. This clonotype was obtained from a man between 18 and 35 years old in good health. Some clones in this sample may be carry-over from other donors' samples. The sequenced sample consisted of naive CD8+ T cells from PBMCs.

The CDR3 nucleotides read TGTGCCAGCAGTATGCTAGCGGGAGAGGAGACCCAGTACTTC. As protein: CASSMLAGEETQYF. The J gene is TRBJ2-5, the V gene TRBV28; 10 bases match TRBD2. The germline gives CDR1 MDHEN, CDR2 SYDVKM. The V and J ends lost 5 bases and 5 bases, in that order; junction bases with no gene match: 5. There are 14 residues in the CDR3.